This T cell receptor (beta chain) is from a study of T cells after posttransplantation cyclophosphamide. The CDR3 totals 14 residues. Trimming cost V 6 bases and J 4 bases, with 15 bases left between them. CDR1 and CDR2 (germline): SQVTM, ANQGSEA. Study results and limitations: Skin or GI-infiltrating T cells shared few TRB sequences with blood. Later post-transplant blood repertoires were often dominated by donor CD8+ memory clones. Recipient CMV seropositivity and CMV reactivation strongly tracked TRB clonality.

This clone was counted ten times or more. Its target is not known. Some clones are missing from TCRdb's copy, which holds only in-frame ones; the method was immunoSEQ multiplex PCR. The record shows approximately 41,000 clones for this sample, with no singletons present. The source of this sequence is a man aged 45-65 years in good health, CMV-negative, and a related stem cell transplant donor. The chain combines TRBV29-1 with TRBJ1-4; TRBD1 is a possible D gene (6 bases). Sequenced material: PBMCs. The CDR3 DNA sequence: TGCAGCGTGGATACAGGGCTCAGTAATGAAAAACTGTTTTTT. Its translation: CSVDTGLSNEKLFF.